This TCR beta chain was captured by sequencing in a study of T cell responses to AZD1222 COVID-19 vaccine. Study findings and constraints: CD4 TCRs linked to vaccination spanned spike, dominating at 160-218 and 743-854. Most donors were white British and more were female, and clonal diversity was possibly underestimated. Repertoires were collected only later (after the peak T cell response had occurred).

The data were produced by immunoSEQ multiplex PCR, yet TCRdb's version contains in-frame clones alone and is incomplete. Here the sample spans 63,000 or so clones, around 86% being singletons. The germline V gene encodes CDR1 SGHRS and CDR2 YFSETQ. Trimming took 0 bases from V and 0 from J; bases not matched to a gene: 2. The CDR3 sequence is 16 residues long. About this clone itself: What it recognizes is unknown.

The chain carries TRBV5-1 and TRBJ1-3; TRBD1 matches 8 bases. The sequence was collected from an adult in good health. Sequenced here: peripheral blood, sampled on day 0 of AZD1222 vaccination. The CDR3 reads CASSLGQGSSGNTIYF. In DNA, the CDR3 is TGCGCCAGCAGCTTGGGACAGGGGAGCTCTGGAAACACCATATATTTT.